These 32 T cell receptor beta chains were sequenced from one sample in a study of identical twins. In TCRdb, the 5' RACE reads were re-called with MiXCR into one record per CDR3 protein. The table includes fewer than 250,000 distinct CDR3 sequences, around a tenth detected once. Input material: memory (CD45RO+) T cells sorted from blood. These receptor sequences come from a woman aged 18-29 years in good health.

This clonotype was observed at least ten times. The chain has TRBV6-1 and TRBJ2-3, with 8 bases aligning to TRBD2. The CDR3 is 15 amino acids. Trimming removed 4 bases from V and 2 bases from J; junction bases left unmatched: 5. Germline-derived CDR1 and CDR2 are MNHNS and SASEGT. CDR3 residues: CASSAASGHTDTQYF. The DNA for the CDR3 is TGTGCCAGCAGTGCCGCTAGCGGGCACACAGATACGCAGTATTTT.

This clonotype was recorded many times. The gene calls are TRBV4-1 and TRBJ2-5; D unclear. Trimming took 0 bases from V and 5 from J, leaving 7 bases between them. CDR1 and CDR2 (germline): MGHRA, YSYEKL. This CDR3 spans 13 amino acids. DNA of the CDR3: TGCGCCAGCAGCCAAGAACCCCGGGAGACCCAGTACTTC. Translation gives CASSQEPRETQYF.

CDR3 in amino acids: CASWTDGNTIYF. The CDR3 DNA sequence: TGTGCCAGTTGGACGGATGGAAACACCATATATTTT. The chain couples TRBV2 to TRBJ1-3; D gene unclear. The germline V gene has CDR1 SNHLY and CDR2 FYNNEI. V shed 9 bases and J shed 3 bases, with 9 bases lying between them. This CDR3 region has 12 residues.

This rearrangement joins TRBV2 to TRBJ2-1; the match to TRBD2 covers 10 bases. J was trimmed by 7 bases and V by 2 bases; bases with no gene match: 5. The CDR3 is made up of 15 amino acids. Germline V lookup: CDR1 SNHLY, CDR2 FYNNEI. The CDR3: CASSETSGAPNEQFF. The CDR3 coding sequence is TGTGCCAGCAGTGAAACTAGCGGGGCCCCTAATGAGCAGTTCTTC. Supplemented by reference TRBV2 and TRBJ2-1, the full variable domain reads EPEVTQTPSHQVTQMGQEVILRCVPISNHLYFYWYRQILGQKVEFLVSFYNNEISEKSEIFDDQFSVERPDGSNFTLKIRSTKLEDSAMYFCASSETSGAPNEQFFGPGTRLTVL.

This clonotype was seen at least ten times. This rearrangement joins TRBV15 to TRBJ2-1; D may be TRBD2 (6 bases). The ends were cut back, 0 bases at V and 0 bases at J, with 6 bases in the middle. This CDR3 is 15 amino acids long. CDR1 LNHNV and CDR2 YYDKDF come from the germline V gene (reference sequence). The CDR3: CATSRDSGSYNEQFF. The DNA of the CDR3 is TGTGCCACCAGCAGAGATAGCGGCTCCTACAATGAGCAGTTCTTC.

The chain combines TRBV18 with TRBJ2-5; 8 nucleotides align to TRBD2. Germline loops: CDR1 KGHSH, CDR2 LQKENI. With V trimmed by 0 bases and J by 2 bases, 2 bases remained unmatched. The CDR3 has 15 amino acids. The CDR3 here is CASSPPIAGQETQYF. The CDR3 DNA reads as TGTGCCAGCTCACCACCAATAGCGGGGCAAGAGACCCAGTACTTC.

V gene TRBV14 combines with J gene TRBJ2-1; D is possibly TRBD2 (5 bases). Trimming removed 0 bases from V and 2 bases from J, with 14 bases in between. The CDR3 covers 17 residues. Germline V gene lookup returns CDR1 SGHDN and CDR2 FVKESK. The CDR3 DNA is TGTGCCAGCAGCCAAGATTTCGAGAGAGGGACCTACAATGAGCAGTTCTTC. Translated, it gives CASSQDFERGTYNEQFF.

The J gene is TRBJ1-6, the V gene TRBV9; the match to TRBD1 covers 9 bases. V gave up 4 bases and J gave up 9 bases; unmatched junction bases: 8. The CDR3 covers 15 residues. Germline CDR1 reads SGDLS; CDR2 reads YYNGEE. CDR3 amino acids: CASSPRTGVGSPLHF. CDR3 nucleotides: TGTGCCAGCAGCCCGCGGACAGGGGTTGGTTCACCCCTCCACTTT.

With respect to this clonotype: It may be a read error: a sequence one base away is much more abundant. V is TRBV27 and J is TRBJ2-2, with D possibly matching TRBD1 (6 bases). The CDR3 extends over 15 amino acids. CDR1 MNHEY and CDR2 SMNVEV come from the germline V gene (reference sequence). As DNA, the CDR3 is TGTGCCAGCAGTCCCACAGGGACCTACACCGGGAAGCTGTTTTTT. It yields the protein CASSPTGTYTGKLFF.

This clonotype was counted only a few times. V usage is TRBV7-2 and J usage is TRBJ1-1; D gene uncertain. Trimming stripped 5 bases from V and 1 base from J, with 11 bases between. The germline V gene has CDR1 SGHTA and CDR2 FQGNSA. There are 14 residues in the CDR3. The CDR3 reads CASSLFPANTEAFF. DNA for the CDR3: TGTGCCAGCAGCCTATTCCCCGCGAACACTGAAGCTTTCTTT.

The rearrangement uses TRBV7-2 and TRBJ2-3; TRBD2 matches at 11 bases. V dropped 4 bases and J dropped 2; count of bases not matched to a gene: 5. CDR1 and CDR2 from the germline V gene are SGHTA and FQGNSA. The CDR3 extends over 16 amino acids. The CDR3 nucleotides read TGTGCCAGCAGCTCTGGACTAGCGGGCTTCACAGATACGCAGTATTTT. Protein product: CASSSGLAGFTDTQYF.

CDR3: CASSKRQVGDEKLFF. The CDR3 nucleotides read TGCGCCAGCAGCAAGCGACAGGTCGGGGATGAAAAACTGTTTTTT. This chain joins TRBV5-1 and TRBJ1-4; perhaps TRBD1 as D (6 bases). The V gene's germline CDR1 is SGHRS and CDR2 YFSETQ. The V and J ends lost 4 bases and 6 bases respectively, with 16 bases between them. This CDR3 is 15 amino acids long.

This clonotype has just a few counts. DNA for the CDR3: TGTGCCAGCAGCACCCTAGGGCGCGCGAACACCGGGGAGCTGTTTTTT. Its protein product is CASSTLGRANTGELFF. The chain carries TRBV5-6 and TRBJ2-2, with unresolved D. The CDR3 extends over 16 amino acids. V lost 4 bases and J lost 0, with 13 bases in between. The germline gives CDR1 SGHDT, CDR2 YYEEEE.

This clonotype was seen a few times. The rearrangement joins TRBV14 to TRBJ2-5, with 14 positions matching TRBD2. Germline V gives CDR1 SGHDN, CDR2 FVKESK. The V and J ends lost 3 bases and 4 bases, in that order; junction bases with no gene match: 4. The CDR3 length is 16 residues. The CDR3 region has the DNA TGTGCCAGCAGCCATCCCGGGACTAGCGGGGGAGAGACCCAGTACTTC. Its translation is CASSHPGTSGGETQYF. Looking up the rest from reference TRBV14 and TRBJ2-5 gives the full variable domain: EAGVTQFPSHSVIEKGQTVTLRCDPISGHDNLYWYRRVMGKEIKFLLHFVKESKQDESGMPNNRFLAERTGGTYSTLKVQPAELEDSGVYFCASSHPGTSGGETQYFGPGTRLLVL.

In this sample, this clonotype turned up a few times. The chain has TRBV6-5 and TRBJ2-6; TRBD2 might be the D (5 bases). V shed 2 bases and J shed 1 base, with 6 bases lying between them. CDR1 is MNHEY, CDR2 SVGAGI, per germline. The CDR3 is 15 amino acids. The CDR3, as DNA: TGTGCCAGCAGTTACCGGGGATCTGGGGCCAACGTCCTGACTTTC. Amino acids: CASSYRGSGANVLTF.

The genes are TRBV6-2 or TRBV6-3 and TRBJ2-1; 10 positions match TRBD2. CDR1 MNHEY and CDR2 SVGEGT come from the germline V gene. V shed 2 bases, J shed 0 bases, and the junction held 7 bases outside the gene matches. The CDR3 spans 18 residues. The DNA for the CDR3 is TGTGCCAGCAGTTACCCAAGCGGGACTAGCGTCTCCTACAATGAGCAGTTCTTC. It translates to CASSYPSGTSVSYNEQFF.

The rearrangement links TRBV4-1 to TRBJ2-1, with D possibly being TRBD2 (5 bases). Germline V gene lookup returns CDR1 MGHRA and CDR2 YSYEKL. The V and J ends lost 0 bases and 5 bases respectively, with 20 bases between them. The CDR3 is 18 amino acids. Here the CDR3 reads CASSQDPGATLAHNEQFF. Here the CDR3 DNA reads TGCGCCAGCAGCCAAGATCCCGGCGCCACGCTAGCCCACAATGAGCAGTTCTTC.

This chain links TRBV2 with TRBJ1-5; D ambiguous. V dropped 6 bases and J dropped 4 bases, with 4 bases sitting between them. This CDR3 comprises 11 residues. Germline values: CDR1 SNHLY, CDR2 FYNNEI. CDR3 DNA: TGTGCCAGCAGGCTTAATCAGCCCCAGCATTTT. Its translation is CASRLNQPQHF.

This clonotype was recorded a few times. CDR3 amino acids: CASSPLGPSYEQYF. In DNA, the CDR3 is TGCGCCAGCAGCCCGCTAGGCCCATCCTACGAGCAGTACTTC. V usage is TRBV5-1 and J usage is TRBJ2-7, with unresolved D. The CDR3 runs to 14 residues. Germline V lookup: CDR1 SGHRS, CDR2 YFSETQ. V lost 4 bases and J lost 1, with 12 bases in between.

This chain uses TRBV6-5 with TRBJ2-7, with D perhaps matching TRBD2 (5 bases). CDR1 and CDR2 from the germline V gene are MNHEY and SVGAGI. The CDR3 extends over 13 amino acids. The germline V and J ends were trimmed by 4 bases and 3 bases, with 10 bases remaining between them. Written as DNA, the CDR3 is TGTGCCAGCAGTTGGGCAGGAGGCTACGAGCAGTACTTC. Protein sequence: CASSWAGGYEQYF.

The genes are TRBV30 and TRBJ2-5, with 10 nucleotides matching TRBD2. Unmatched junction bases numbered 5, after V lost 4 bases and J lost 3 bases. This CDR3 has 14 residues. Germline V gives CDR1 GTSNPN, CDR2 SVGIG (reference sequence). CDR3 coding DNA: TGTGCCTGGACCCCGGGGACTAGCGAAGAGACCCAGTACTTC. Its translation is CAWTPGTSEETQYF.

This clonotype came up a few times. This sequence joins TRBV7-9 and TRBJ2-4, with D perhaps given as TRBD1 or TRBD2 (7 bases each). The CDR3 extends over 11 amino acids. V was cut by 6 bases and J by 13 bases, with 13 bases left in between. Per the germline V gene, CDR1 is SEHNR and CDR2 is FQNEAQ (reference sequence). DNA of the CDR3: TGTGCCAGCAGTCTCCAGGGGGGGCAGTACTTC. Protein sequence: CASSLQGGQYF.

This clonotype occurred many times. This sequence joins TRBV29-1 and TRBJ2-5; 7 bases agree with TRBD1. The CDR3 loop spans 14 amino acids. V lost 4 bases, J lost 0 bases, and 5 bases stayed unmatched. Germline assignment: CDR1 SQVTM and CDR2 ANQGSEA. The CDR3 loop reads CSVVPGQNQETQYF. CDR3 nucleotides: TGCAGCGTTGTCCCGGGACAGAACCAAGAGACCCAGTACTTC.

Only a few counts were recorded for this clonotype. The chain is built from TRBV6-5 and TRBJ1-6, with no clear D. Trimming pared 0 bases from V and 5 bases from J, leaving 5 bases between. The CDR3 extends over 14 amino acids. Germline values: CDR1 MNHEY, CDR2 SVGAGI. CDR3 DNA: TGTGCCAGCAGTTACTCGTACAATAATTCACCCCTCCACTTT. As protein: CASSYSYNNSPLHF.

This clonotype was seen at least ten times. This chain connects TRBV7-9 to TRBJ2-1; 10 bases map to TRBD2. Germline CDR1 is SEHNR and CDR2 is FQNEAQ (reference sequence). The CDR3 sequence is 17 residues long. Germline trimming cut 0 bases from V and 1 base from J; bases unmatched to any gene: 3. CDR3 region: CASSLATSGASYNEQFF. CDR3 DNA sequence: TGTGCCAGCAGCTTAGCCACTAGCGGGGCTTCCTACAATGAGCAGTTCTTC.

The chain joins TRBV7-9 to TRBJ1-4; maybe TRBD1 (5 bases). V was trimmed by 5 bases and J by 8 bases, leaving 12 bases between them. Germline V gene sequence: CDR1 SEHNR, CDR2 FQNEAQ (reference sequence). The CDR3 is made up of 13 amino acids. Here the CDR3 DNA reads TGTGCCAGCAGCCGGGACGGGGTCGAAAAACTGTTTTTT. It yields the protein CASSRDGVEKLFF.

This clonotype was counted only a few times. The V gene is TRBV7-9, the J gene TRBJ1-1; D not resolved. Germline loops: CDR1 SEHNR, CDR2 FQNEAQ (reference sequence). The CDR3 contains 12 residues. The V end lost 11 bases, the J end lost 5 bases, and 15 bases lay between the germline ends. Here the CDR3 reads CAWRRGDTEAFF. Here the CDR3 DNA reads TGTGCCTGGAGGCGGGGAGATACTGAAGCTTTCTTT.

Worth noting for this clonotype: A much larger clone differs from this one at a single base, so this may be a read error. The chain recombines TRBV3-1 with TRBJ2-5, with D uncertain. This CDR3 region has 11 residues. V shed 8 bases and J shed 4 bases, with 8 bases lying between them. CDR1 is LGHDT and CDR2 is YNNKEL in the germline V gene (reference sequence). This CDR3 reads CASGLGETQYF. In nucleotides, the CDR3 is TGTGCCAGCGGGTTGGGAGAGACCCAGTACTTC.

For this clonotype: Its ends do not fully match the called genes, so a read error is possible. This sequence joins TRBV6-1 and TRBJ1-5; maybe TRBD1 (5 bases). CDR3 length: 13 residues. Germline CDR1 is MNHNS and CDR2 is SASEGT. The CDR3 sequence is CASREAGQQPQHF. DNA for the CDR3: TGTGCCAGCAGGGAAGCGGGGCAACAGCCCCAGCATTTT.

The chain uses TRBV15 and TRBJ2-1; 11 bases align to TRBD2. Germline V CDR1 and CDR2: LNHNV, YYDKDF (reference sequence). V trimming: 3 bases; J trimming: 9 bases; junction bases outside the gene matches: 7. CDR3 length equals 15 residues. The CDR3 region is CATSSGSSGRIEQFF. In DNA, the CDR3 is TGTGCCACCAGCAGCGGCTCTAGCGGGAGGATTGAGCAGTTCTTC. Variable domain in full (rest from reference TRBV15 and TRBJ2-1): DAMVIQNPRYQVTQFGKPVTLSCSQTLNHNVMYWYQQKSSQAPKLLFHYYDKDFNNEADTPDNFQSRRPNTSFCFLDIRSPGLGDTAMYLCATSSGSSGRIEQFFGPGTRLTVL.

This clonotype was detected a few times. The chain couples TRBV7-9 to TRBJ1-6; 9 bases are a match to TRBD1. This CDR3 has 15 residues. V shed 4 bases, J shed 7 bases, and the junction held 5 bases outside the gene matches. Looked up from germline, CDR1 is SEHNR and CDR2 is FQNEAQ (reference sequence). The chain's CDR3 is CASSSIGTGNSPLHF. The CDR3 DNA is TGTGCCAGCAGCTCGATAGGGACAGGGAATTCACCCCTCCACTTT.

The chain recombines TRBV20-1 with TRBJ2-7, with 10 bases that match TRBD2. Trimming took 3 bases from V and 4 from J; bases not matched to a gene: 9. Germline V gives CDR1 DFQATT, CDR2 SNEGSKA (reference sequence). The CDR3 is 15 amino acids. CDR3 in amino acids: CSASQASGSRYEQYF. CDR3 bases: TGCAGTGCTAGTCAGGCTAGCGGGAGTCGGTACGAGCAGTACTTC.